This T cell receptor beta chain comes out of a study of T-cell reconstitution after alpha-beta-depleted transplantation in children. V lost 1 base to trimming and J lost 4 bases; unmatched junction nucleotides: 7. CDR3 size: 18 residues. Per the germline V gene, CDR1 is SGHVS and CDR2 is FQNEAQ. Ten or more counts support this clonotype. Its target is not known. Study-wide points: By about two months after transplant, alpha-beta T cells reportedly arose from several hundred graft clones that had expanded.

Preparation of the TCRbeta library involved a method that used unique molecular identifiers. MiXCR, applied by TCRdb to the PCR reads, yields one record per CDR3 protein. The sample carries roughly 300,000 distinct CDR3 sequences, 11% recorded once. The sequence was collected from a male patient aged 2 to 10 who had a stem cell transplant for chronic granulomatous disease, so the T cells may come from the graft donor. The specimen comprised peripheral blood, sampled 180 days after TCRalphabeta/CD19-depleted stem cell transplant. The gene calls are TRBV7-8 and TRBJ2-6; 10 nucleotides agree with TRBD1. DNA of the CDR3: TGTGCCAGCAGCTTAGAGACAGGGGGCCCCTTGGGGGCCAACGTCCTGACTTTC. Amino acids: CASSLETGGPLGANVLTF.